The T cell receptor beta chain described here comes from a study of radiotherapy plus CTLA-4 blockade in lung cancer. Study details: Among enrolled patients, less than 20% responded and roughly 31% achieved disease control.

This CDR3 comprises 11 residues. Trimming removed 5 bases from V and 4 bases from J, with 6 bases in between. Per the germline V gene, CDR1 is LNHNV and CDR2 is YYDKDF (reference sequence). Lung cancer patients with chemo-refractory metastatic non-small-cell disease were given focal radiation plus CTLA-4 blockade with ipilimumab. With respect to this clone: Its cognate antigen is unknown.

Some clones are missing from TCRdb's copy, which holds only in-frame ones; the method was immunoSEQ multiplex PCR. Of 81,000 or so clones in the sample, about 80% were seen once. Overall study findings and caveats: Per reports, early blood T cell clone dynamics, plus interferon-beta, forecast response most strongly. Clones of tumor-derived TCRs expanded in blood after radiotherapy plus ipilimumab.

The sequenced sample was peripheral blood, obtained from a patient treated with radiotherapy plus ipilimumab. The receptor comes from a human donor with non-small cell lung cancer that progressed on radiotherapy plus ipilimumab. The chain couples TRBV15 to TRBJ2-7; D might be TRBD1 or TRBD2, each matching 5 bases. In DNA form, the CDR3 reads TGTGCCACCAGCGAGGGGTACGAGCAGTACTTC. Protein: CATSEGYEQYF.